A selection of T cell receptor beta chains follows, all from one sample in a study of PD-L1 blockade in urothelial cancer. Assay: immunoSEQ multiplex PCR; the TCRdb copy retains only in-frame clones and omits some. Altogether about 72,000 clones are present, around 86% being singletons, with the ten largest covering around 14%. The sample consisted of PBMCs, taken around atezolizumab (anti-PD-L1) treatment. These receptors all stem from a man aged 60 to 75 with urothelial cancer. Each CDR3 is given with its conserved first and last residue. The D gene is left open where the match is weak. The listing skips clone size in some rows; elsewhere it reads once, few, many or a size class.

>TRBJ2-5|NA|NA|TRBV7-8
TGTGCCAGCAGCTTAAATAGGGGCGGAGAGACCCAGTACTTC
CASSLNRGGETQYF
>TRBJ1-4|NA|NA|TRBV4-3
TGCGCCAGCAGCCAAGAGTCTCGGGGGGTAAATGAAAAACTGTTTTTT
CASSQESRGVNEKLFF
>TRBJ1-4|few|NA|TRBV5-4
TGTGCCAGCAGCTGGGGGCAGGGAAGTGAAAAACTGTTTTTT
CASSWGQGSEKLFF
>TRBJ2-1|NA|NA|TRBV7-3
TGTGCCAGCAGCTTAGGAGTTGGGTGGCGGGGGCAAAACAATGAGCAGTTCTTC
CASSLGVGWRGQNNEQFF
>TRBJ2-1|NA|TRBD1|TRBV9
TGTGCCAGCAGCGTAACAGGGGCCGTCTCCTACAATGAGCAGTTCTTC
CASSVTGAVSYNEQFF
>TRBJ2-2|few|NA|TRBV9
TGTGCCAGCAGCGTAGCCGACACCGGGGAGCTGTTTTTT
CASSVADTGELFF
>TRBJ1-4|NA|TRBD1|TRBV18
TGTGCCAGCTCACTTCAGACAGGGCGTAATGAAAAACTGTTTTTT
CASSLQTGRNEKLFF
>TRBJ2-3|NA|TRBD1|TRBV15
TGTGCCACCAACAAACTCGGGACAGGCACAGATACGCAGTATTTT
CATNKLGTGTDTQYF
>TRBJ1-3|NA|TRBD1|TRBV11-2
TGTGCCAGCAGCTTTTCCGGGACAGGGGTCTCTGGAAACACCATATATTTT
CASSFSGTGVSGNTIYF
>TRBJ2-7|once|NA|TRBV28
TGTGCCAGCAGTTTGAGGGGGAATGAGCAGTACTTC
CASSLRGNEQYF
>TRBJ2-5|NA|TRBD1|TRBV19
TGTGCCAGTGGGGCGACAGGGGTAAAGACCCAGTACTTC
CASGATGVKTQYF
>TRBJ2-5|NA|TRBD2|TRBV4-1
TGCGCCAGCAGCCGTAGCGGGGGGGCGGAAGAGACCCAGTACTTC
CASSRSGGAEETQYF
>TRBJ2-1|few|TRBD1|TRBV27
TGTGCCAGCAGTGACTGGGACAGGGGGCCCAATGAGCAGTTCTTC
CASSDWDRGPNEQFF
>TRBJ1-5|NA|NA|TRBV21-1
TGTGCCAGCAGGGCTACACGCGAGGAACAGCCCCAGCATTTT
CASRATREEQPQHF
>TRBJ2-3|NA|TRBD2|TRBV6-4
TGTGCCAGCAGTCCCCCGACCAATGAGCGGGGGGGATGCACAGATACGCAGTATTTT
CASSPPTNERGGCTDTQYF
>TRBJ2-1|few|NA|TRBV27
TGTGCCAGCAGTTTAGGACTCTACAATGAGCAGTTCTTC
CASSLGLYNEQFF
>TRBJ2-1|NA|TRBD1|TRBV7-2
TGTGCCAGCAGCAGAGGGGCAGGGGGCGTAGGTGAGCAGTTCTTC
CASSRGAGGVGEQFF
>TRBJ1-1|NA|NA|TRBV28
TGTGCCAGCAGTTTAGGGGGCGCTTGGGGTACTGAAGCTTTCTTT
CASSLGGAWGTEAFF
>TRBJ2-3|NA|NA|TRBV10-3
TGTGCCATCAGCCGACTAGAGAGCACAGATACGCAGTATTTT
CAISRLESTDTQYF
>TRBJ1-4|NA|NA|TRBV19
TGTGCCAGTACCACGGGGGGGGGATCCGGTGAAAAACTGTTTTTT
CASTTGGGSGEKLFF
>TRBJ1-1|NA|NA|TRBV28
TGTGCCAGCAGTTTTACCAATCGGGGTACTGAAGCTTTCTTT
CASSFTNRGTEAFF
>TRBJ2-1|once|NA|TRBV4-3
TGCGCCAGCAGTGGCAGGGGAAGGGGGAATGAGCAGTTCTTC
CASSGRGRGNEQFF
>TRBJ2-7|NA|NA|TRBV11-2
TGTGCCAGCAGCTTAGGCGGAGGGGTCCTCTACGAGCAGTACTTC
CASSLGGGVLYEQYF
>TRBJ2-1|once|NA|TRBV7-6
TGTGCCAGCAGCTTAGGGCACAATGAGCAGTTCTTC
CASSLGHNEQFF
>TRBJ1-4|NA|TRBD1|TRBV7-9
TGTGCCAGCAGCGCCCTACAGGGGGCAGCAAAACTGTTTTTT
CASSALQGAAKLFF
>TRBJ1-4|NA|TRBD1|TRBV7-9
TGTGCCAGCAGCCGAAGTCCCGGGACAGGGGTACTTAATGAAAAACTGTTTTTT
CASSRSPGTGVLNEKLFF